The clone carrying this T cell receptor beta chain was counted at least ten times. One end of the junction fails to match germline, which may point to a read error. Through Arm-PCR of CDR3 regions and iRepertoire HTBI primers, TCR beta libraries were built. Each CDR3 protein is one row after TCRdb ran MiXCR on the multiplex PCR reads. The sample shows approximately 350,000 distinct CDR3 sequences, 16% of them seen only once. CDR3 length: 12 amino acids. The germline gives CDR1 PRHDT, CDR2 FYEKMQ (reference sequence). The data are from a study of regulatory T cells in long-lasting Graves disease. Time point in this sample: newly diagnosed GD, antithyroid drugs for less than 3 months. Extracted RNA from PBMCs served as the source of the TCR library. The same sample was also studied in work on T cells in Graves' hyperthyroidism and ophthalmopathy. That publication notes: With a duration under 2 months, the hyperthyroidism was newly diagnosed in patients aged 18 to 65.

The material was peripheral blood mononuclear cells (PBMCs), obtained at new diagnosis, from a patient treated with antithyroid drugs. The sequence was collected from a woman younger than 35 with Graves disease. The J gene is TRBJ2-7, the V gene TRBV13; 9 positions agree with TRBD2. The CDR3 is CASSFSSGSFHF. CDR3 DNA: TGTGCCAGCAGCTTTAGTAGCGGGAGTTTTCACTTC. Filled out from reference TRBV13 and TRBJ2-7, the complete variable domain reads AAGVIQSPRHLIKEKRETATLKCYPIPRHDTVYWYQQGPGQDPQFLISFYEKMQSDKGSIPDRFSAQQFSDYHSELNMSSLELGDSALYFCASSFSSGSFHFGPGTRLTVT.